Shown below are 7 T cell receptor beta chains from a single sample sequenced in a study of radiotherapy plus CTLA-4 blockade in lung cancer. Assay: immunoSEQ multiplex PCR; the TCRdb copy retains only in-frame clones and omits some. The sample lists nearly 110,000 clones; over 75% were seen once. This specimen was peripheral blood, taken from a patient treated with radiotherapy plus ipilimumab. The receptors come from a human donor with non-small cell lung cancer that progressed on radiotherapy plus ipilimumab. Some clones in this sample may be carry-over from other donors' samples.

The rearrangement uses TRBV2 and TRBJ1-2; the D is unclear. CDR1 is SNHLY and CDR2 is FYNNEI in the germline V gene. The V end lost 2 bases, the J end lost 1 base, and 11 bases lay between the germline ends. The CDR3 runs to 15 residues. This CDR3 reads CASSEFGTDNYGYTF. DNA of the CDR3: TGTGCCAGCAGTGAATTTGGCACTGATAACTATGGCTACACCTTC.

V is TRBV5-1 and J is TRBJ2-5; D may match TRBD1 or TRBD2 (6 bases each). Germline V gives CDR1 SGHRS, CDR2 YFSETQ. Trimming left V 0 bases short and J 4 bases short, with 16 bases between. The CDR3 spans 16 residues. The CDR3 loop is CASSLERGDEGETQYF. The DNA for the CDR3 is TGCGCCAGCAGCTTGGAAAGGGGGGATGAGGGAGAGACCCAGTACTTC. The variable domain in full, with the rest retrieved from reference TRBV5-1 and TRBJ2-5, is KAGVTQTPRYLIKTRGQQVTLSCSPISGHRSVSWYQQTPGQGLQFLFEYFSETQRNKGNFPGRFSGRQFSNSRSEMNVSTLELGDSALYLCASSLERGDEGETQYFGPGTRLLVL.

V gene TRBV4-2 combines with J gene TRBJ2-1; 10 positions agree with TRBD2. V gave up 1 base and J gave up 4 bases; unmatched junction bases: 4. Germline V CDR1 and CDR2: LGHNA, YNFKEQ. The length of the CDR3 is 16 residues. The CDR3 nucleotides read TGTGCCAGCAGCCAAGGAGCGGGGGGGATGTACAATGAGCAGTTCTTC. Translation: CASSQGAGGMYNEQFF.

This clone has just one count. This chain uses TRBV5-1 with TRBJ2-7; D call uncertain. The CDR3 sequence is 14 residues long. Trimming stripped 1 base from V and 1 base from J, with 9 bases between. CDR1 is SGHRS and CDR2 is YFSETQ in the germline V gene. The CDR3 DNA reads as TGCGCCAGCAGCTTGACGGAAGGTTCCTACGAGCAGTACTTC. This encodes CASSLTEGSYEQYF.

The chain carries TRBV7-9 and TRBJ1-4; the D gene is possibly TRBD1 (5 bases). With 2 bases removed from V and 0 bases from J, the gap between germline ends came to 10 bases. The CDR3 length is 16 residues. Germline CDR1 SEHNR, CDR2 FQNEAQ (reference sequence). The CDR3 DNA reads TGTGCCAGCAGCTTAAAGGGGCATGCAACTAATGAAAAACTGTTTTTT. Its protein product is CASSLKGHATNEKLFF.

V and J are TRBV11-3 and TRBJ2-2; D not resolved. The germline CDR1 and CDR2 sequences are SGHNT and YENEEA. Trimming stripped 0 bases from V and 6 bases from J, with 11 bases between. The CDR3 runs 15 residues. The CDR3 is CASSLDFETSGELFF. CDR3 nucleotides: TGTGCCAGCAGCTTAGATTTTGAAACGTCCGGGGAGCTGTTTTTT.

This clone appeared a single time. The genes are TRBV5-5 and TRBJ2-6; D ambiguous. The germline CDR1 and CDR2 sequences are SGHKS and YYEKEE (reference sequence). The CDR3 totals 17 residues. The V end lost 2 bases, the J end lost 0 bases, and 12 bases lay between the germline ends. The CDR3 nucleotides read TGTGCCAGCAGCTTATTAGCTCCCGGCTCTGGGGCCAACGTCCTGACTTTC. Residues: CASSLLAPGSGANVLTF. Full variable domain (missing parts from reference TRBV5-5 and TRBJ2-6): DAGVTQSPTHLIKTRGQQVTLRCSPISGHKSVSWYQQVLGQGPQFIFQYYEKEERGRGNFPDRFSARQFPNYSSELNVNALLLGDSALYLCASSLLAPGSGANVLTFGAGSRLTVL.